The 21 T cell receptor beta chains below were found in one sample sequenced in a study of early T cells in non-severe SARS-CoV-2 infection. TCRdb passed the 5' RACE reads through MiXCR, listing each CDR3 protein once. Among some 48,000 distinct CDR3 sequences listed, roughly 9.8% were seen once. Sequenced input: whole blood. The source is an adult who was a healthcare worker with PCR-confirmed SARS-CoV-2 infection or an uninfected control (not recorded which).

The chain employs TRBV5-1 and TRBJ1-4, with D perhaps matching TRBD1 (5 bases). Germline values: CDR1 SGHRS, CDR2 YFSETQ. Deletions cut 3 bases from V and 3 bases from J, with 12 bases between. This CDR3 has 15 amino acids. The CDR3 sequence: CASSSLGVANEKLFF. The CDR3 DNA reads as TGCGCCAGCAGCTCCCTGGGGGTGGCTAATGAAAAACTGTTTTTT.

This clonotype was observed a few times. The chain couples TRBV27 to TRBJ2-7, with 9 bases fitting TRBD2. J was trimmed by 5 bases and V by 4 bases; bases with no gene match: 12. Germline CDR1 and CDR2: MNHEY and SMNVEV (reference sequence). The CDR3 runs to 16 residues. CDR3 sequence (DNA): TGTGCCAGCAGTTCGATTTTGGGACTAGCTACCAACGAGCAGTACTTC. Amino acids: CASSSILGLATNEQYF.

A few counts support this clonotype. V is TRBV28 and J is TRBJ2-7; no reliable D call. CDR3 size: 12 residues. The germline V gene encodes CDR1 MDHEN and CDR2 SYDVKM. The V and J ends lost 4 bases and 2 bases respectively, with 6 bases between them. For the CDR3, the DNA is TGTGCCAGCAGTTCAACAGCCTACGAGCAGTACTTC. Translated, it gives CASSSTAYEQYF.

The chain is built from TRBV6-1 and TRBJ1-4; no reliable D call. Germline assignment: CDR1 MNHNS and CDR2 SASEGT. V lost 7 bases to trimming and J lost 10 bases, with 16 bases between them. The CDR3 has 13 amino acids. The CDR3 bases are TGTGCCAGCACCATGACCGAGGGCGTAAAACTGTTTTTT. Residues: CASTMTEGVKLFF.

This clonotype was detected many times. Here the CDR3 reads CATSGGGGAGELFF. The CDR3 coding sequence is TGTGCCACCAGTGGCGGGGGTGGCGCCGGGGAGCTGTTTTTT. This chain connects TRBV24-1 to TRBJ2-2, with 7 bases lining up with TRBD2. Per germline, CDR1 KGHDR and CDR2 SFDVKD. The CDR3 is made up of 14 amino acids. Trimming cost V 5 bases and J 6 bases; bases outside gene matches: 5.

The chain is built from TRBV5-1 and TRBJ2-1, with D tentatively TRBD2 (6 bases). The CDR3 is 16 residues long. Trimming pared 4 bases from V and 3 bases from J, leaving 17 bases between. The germline gives CDR1 SGHRS, CDR2 YFSETQ. The CDR3 DNA reads as TGCGCCAGCAGCCCCAGCCCGAAGGGAGGCTACAATGAGCAGTTCTTC. It yields the protein CASSPSPKGGYNEQFF.

The sample holds a few counts of this clonotype. The chain links TRBV11-2 to TRBJ2-7; D gene unclear. This CDR3 has 14 amino acids. The germline V gene encodes CDR1 SGHAT and CDR2 FQNNGV. V was trimmed by 4 bases and J by 3 bases, leaving 13 bases between them. CDR3 nucleotide sequence: TGTGCCAGCAGCTCCTTCGCCCAGAACTACGAGCAGTACTTC. Translated, it gives CASSSFAQNYEQYF.

In its sample, this clonotype was seen many times. The genes are TRBV10-2 and TRBJ2-1, with 8 positions matching TRBD2. The CDR3 length is 15 residues. Germline CDR1 is WSHSY and CDR2 is SAAADI. The trim removed 7 bases at V and 0 bases at J, leaving 5 bases unmatched. The CDR3 nucleotides read TGCGCCAGCACCGACGCGGGAGGCTCCTACAATGAGCAGTTCTTC. This gives the protein CASTDAGGSYNEQFF.

This clonotype was found many times. The chain joins TRBV3-1 to TRBJ2-7; D is perhaps TRBD2 (6 bases). The germline gives CDR1 LGHDT, CDR2 YNNKEL (reference sequence). Trimming took off 6 bases at V and 4 bases at J, with 16 bases between the two ends. This CDR3 spans 14 amino acids. The CDR3 DNA reads as TGTGCCAGCAGTCCCGGGACTCCAATATACGAGCAGTACTTC. It specifies CASSPGTPIYEQYF.

V gene TRBV7-9 combines with J gene TRBJ2-1, with 7 bases that match TRBD2. The CDR3 sequence is 14 residues long. V shed 7 bases and J 6 bases; nucleotides not matched to a gene: 9. Per germline, CDR1 SEHNR and CDR2 FQNEAQ (reference sequence). CDR3 residues: CASNGGWITNEQFF. CDR3 nucleotides: TGTGCCAGCAACGGGGGGTGGATTACCAATGAGCAGTTCTTC.

This clonotype was recorded a few times. The chain joins TRBV6-5 to TRBJ1-1, with D uncertain. Per the germline V gene, CDR1 is MNHEY and CDR2 is SVGAGI. The germline V and J ends were trimmed by 2 bases and 3 bases, with 10 bases remaining between them. The CDR3 covers 14 residues. CDR3 nucleotide sequence: TGTGCCAGCAGTTACGGGATTGCGGACACTGAAGCTTTCTTT. It encodes CASSYGIADTEAFF.

The genes are TRBV28 and TRBJ2-7; maybe TRBD2 (5 bases). Germline values: CDR1 MDHEN, CDR2 SYDVKM. The CDR3 runs 12 residues. V was clipped by 4 bases and J by 6 bases, with 10 bases between them. The CDR3 is CASSSEVGEQYF. CDR3 nucleotides: TGTGCCAGCAGTTCGGAGGTTGGCGAGCAGTACTTC.

This clonotype turned up a few times. This chain connects TRBV27 to TRBJ2-1; unclear D gene. CDR3 length: 11 amino acids. Per the germline V gene, CDR1 is MNHEY and CDR2 is SMNVEV (reference sequence). The ends were cut back, 5 bases at V and 5 bases at J, with 4 bases in the middle. The CDR3, as DNA: TGTGCCAGCAGTACCAACAATGAGCAGTTCTTC. It codes for CASSTNNEQFF.

The table lists this clonotype with a count of one. An end of the junction does not agree with germline; a read error may underlie this. This sequence joins TRBV20-1 and TRBJ2-5; maybe TRBD1 (6 bases). The CDR3 is made up of 15 amino acids. CDR1 and CDR2 (germline): DFQATT, SNEGSKA (reference sequence). This CDR3 reads CSAFDAGVSQEIQYF. The CDR3 DNA reads TGCAGTGCGTTCGACGCAGGGGTGAGCCAAGAGATCCAGTACTTC.

This clonotype has a count of ten or more. The rearrangement uses TRBV27 and TRBJ2-2, with D hard to call. Germline assignment: CDR1 MNHEY and CDR2 SMNVEV (reference sequence). The CDR3 runs to 12 residues. The V end was cut by 3 bases, the J end by 7 bases, with 6 bases between. The CDR3 spells CASSFQDGELFF. The CDR3 nucleotides are TGTGCCAGCAGTTTTCAGGACGGGGAGCTGTTTTTT.

This clonotype was picked up many times. The gene calls are TRBV7-9 and TRBJ2-1; D unclear. Trimming took off 0 bases at V and 8 bases at J, with 11 bases between the two ends. This CDR3 contains 14 residues. The germline CDR1 and CDR2 sequences are SEHNR and FQNEAQ (reference sequence). For the CDR3, the DNA is TGTGCCAGCAGCTTAGCGGTCGAGGTTTATGAGCAGTTCTTC. As protein: CASSLAVEVYEQFF.

This clonotype was counted at least ten times. The rearrangement links TRBV30 to TRBJ2-3; the match to TRBD2 covers 8 bases. This CDR3 is built from 16 residues. Germline lookup yields CDR1 GTSNPN and CDR2 SVGIG (reference sequence). V lost 3 bases, J lost 1 base, and 9 bases stayed unmatched. The CDR3 loop is CAWSFERAGGTDTQYF. The DNA for the CDR3 is TGTGCCTGGAGCTTCGAACGAGCGGGGGGCACAGATACGCAGTATTTT.

This clonotype came up a few times. This chain connects TRBV6-1 to TRBJ2-5; D unclear. Trimming took off 0 bases at V and 2 bases at J, with 13 bases between the two ends. The CDR3 sequence is 16 residues long. The V gene's germline CDR1 is MNHNS and CDR2 SASEGT. The CDR3 nucleotides are TGTGCCAGCAGTGAAGCGTTTGGCAGAACACAAGAGACCCAGTACTTC. This gives the protein CASSEAFGRTQETQYF.

The rearrangement uses TRBV29-1 and TRBJ2-7; D remains unclear. This CDR3 spans 13 amino acids. V lost 4 bases, J lost 1 base, and 11 bases lay in between. Germline V lookup: CDR1 SQVTM, CDR2 ANQGSEA. The CDR3 loop reads CSVGLTESYEQYF. The CDR3, as DNA: TGCAGCGTTGGATTGACTGAATCCTACGAGCAGTACTTC.

This clonotype was seen just once. The J gene is TRBJ2-3, the V gene TRBV27; D is tentatively TRBD1 or TRBD2 (5 bases each). CDR3 length: 16 residues. Trimming removed 7 bases at V and 8 bases at J, with 25 bases between. Germline V gene data show CDR1 as MNHEY and CDR2 as SMNVEV (reference sequence). CDR3 DNA sequence: TGTGCCAGCACCAAGGCCGGGACGGTCACTGGGGGTACGCAGTATTTT. Amino acids: CASTKAGTVTGGTQYF.

This clonotype was recorded at least ten times. The chain has TRBV11-2 and TRBJ1-2; D unresolved. Germline CDR1 and CDR2: SGHAT and FQNNGV. Trimming removed 5 bases at V and 5 bases at J, with 15 bases between. The CDR3 is 14 residues long. CDR3 sequence (DNA): TGTGCCAGCAGCCCCGCCCCTGGGTGGTATGGCTACACCTTC. It translates to CASSPAPGWYGYTF. The whole variable domain, remainder taken from reference TRBV11-2 and TRBJ1-2, is EAGVAQSPRYKIIEKRQSVAFWCNPISGHATLYWYQQILGQGPKLLIQFQNNGVVDDSQLPKDRFSAERLKGVDSTLKIQPAKLEDSAVYLCASSPAPGWYGYTFGSGTRLTVV.